The TCR beta chain described here comes from a study of T cell changes during pregnancy in multiple sclerosis. Germline V gene data show CDR1 as GTSNPN and CDR2 as SVGIG (reference sequence). The CDR3 runs 14 residues. V gave up 5 bases and J gave up 8 bases, with 21 bases separating them. Sequenced by immunoSEQ multiplex PCR; TCRdb stores in-frame clones only, minus some. The repertoire consists of more than 25,000 clones, with roughly 90% occurring once and the leading ten covering around 6.8%. V gene TRBV30 combines with J gene TRBJ1-2; D possibly corresponds to TRBD1 (6 bases). The sequence derives from a female donor with multiple sclerosis, enrolled in a pregnancy study. The material was CD8+ T cells from peripheral blood mononuclear cells, obtained after pregnancy. The CDR3 DNA reads as TGTGCCTGGGGCCAAACAGACAGGATTAGAGGCTACACCTTC. This translates into CAWGQTDRIRGYTF.